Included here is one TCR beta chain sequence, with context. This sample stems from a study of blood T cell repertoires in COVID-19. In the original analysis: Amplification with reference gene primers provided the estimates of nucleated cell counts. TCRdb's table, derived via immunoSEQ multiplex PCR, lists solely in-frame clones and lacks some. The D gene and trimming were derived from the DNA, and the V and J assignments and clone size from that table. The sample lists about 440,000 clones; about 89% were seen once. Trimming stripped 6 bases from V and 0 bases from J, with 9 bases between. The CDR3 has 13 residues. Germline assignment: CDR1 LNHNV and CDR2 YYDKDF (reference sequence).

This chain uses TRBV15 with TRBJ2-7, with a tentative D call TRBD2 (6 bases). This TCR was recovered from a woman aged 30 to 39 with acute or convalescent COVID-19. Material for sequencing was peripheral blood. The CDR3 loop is CATSRDFSYEQYF. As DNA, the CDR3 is TGTGCCACCAGTCGGGACTTCTCCTACGAGCAGTACTTC.